This TCR beta chain was documented in a study of cytomegalovirus exposure and HLA in healthy donors. Study background: A data release that came early held roughly 80 million unique TCRs from HLA-typed donors.

PCR employed 60 Vbeta and 13 Jbeta primers. Sequenced by immunoSEQ multiplex PCR; TCRdb stores in-frame clones only, minus some. The top ten clones hold roughly 3.5% of a sample with approximately 120,000 clones, 78% of them seen once. General observations from the study: The study labeled 150 to 200 TCR beta chains cytomegalovirus-associated. A later analysis found common viral pathogens apparently linked to several of the most significant clusters. Roughly even sequencing depth across donors was the assumption behind the presence/absence analyses.

Comments on this clone: Its specificity is unknown.

The clonotype was recovered from a man in his forties in good health and CMV-seronegative. Sequencing was done on a sample of PBMCs.

The CDR3 sequence is CASSSGTGWVYEQYF. In DNA form, the CDR3 reads TGTGCCAGCAGCTCCGGGACAGGGTGGGTCTACGAGCAGTACTTC. The rearrangement uses TRBV7-8 and TRBJ2-7, with 9 bases lining up with TRBD1. V lost 4 bases to trimming and J lost 3 bases; unmatched junction nucleotides: 7. CDR3 length: 15 residues. Germline CDR1 SGHVS, CDR2 FQNEAQ.